Each of the 28 T cell receptor beta chains below was sequenced from the same sample in a study of human T cells and chemical hapten exposure. Time point described: patch test 2, 6 weeks after DPC sensitization. As for treatment: therapeutic diphenylcyclopropenone sensitization with weekly scalp DPC. TCRdb called the RACE reads again in MiXCR, with one record for every CDR3 protein. The sample contains approximately 87,000 distinct CDR3 sequences, 9.5% to 12% of which appear only once. Source: whole blood, taken in connection with sensitization to the hapten diphenylcyclopropenone (DPC). The receptors shown here come from a woman aged 40 to 55 with alopecia areata. Some clones in this sample may be carry-over from other donors' samples.

This clonotype came up a few times. The J gene is TRBJ2-5, the V gene TRBV6-2 or TRBV6-3; D uncertain. V lost 5 bases and J 2 bases, leaving 12 bases between the germline ends. Looked up from germline, CDR1 is MNHEY and CDR2 is SVGEGT. CDR3 length: 14 residues. The CDR3 coding sequence is TGTGCCAGCAGTGCTAGACCACGACAAGAGACCCAGTACTTC. This encodes CASSARPRQETQYF.

V and J are TRBV3-1 and TRBJ2-1, with a tentative D call TRBD2 (5 bases). Trimming took 0 bases from V and 6 from J, leaving 15 bases between them. Looked up from germline, CDR1 is LGHDT and CDR2 is YNNKEL (reference sequence). CDR3 length: 16 residues. CDR3 amino acids: CASSQDRSPGVNEQFF. The DNA for the CDR3 is TGTGCCAGCAGCCAAGATCGAAGCCCCGGGGTCAATGAGCAGTTCTTC.

This CDR3 reads CASSRQGAGTEAFF. The CDR3 nucleotides read TGTGCCAGCAGTCGGCAGGGGGCGGGAACTGAAGCTTTCTTT. The J gene is TRBJ1-1, the V gene TRBV6-5; the match to TRBD1 covers 8 bases. The V and J ends lost 5 bases and 5 bases, in that order; junction bases with no gene match: 7. Germline V CDR1 and CDR2: MNHEY, SVGAGI. The CDR3 consists of 14 residues.

This clonotype was seen repeatedly, ten times or more. This CDR3 reads CASSLGGGNEQFF. DNA for the CDR3: TGTGCCAGCAGTCTTGGGGGCGGGAATGAGCAGTTCTTC. The chain has TRBV28 and TRBJ2-1, with D perhaps TRBD1 (6 bases). V gave up 5 bases and J gave up 7 bases, with 12 bases separating them. Germline loops: CDR1 MDHEN, CDR2 SYDVKM. CDR3 size: 13 residues.

This clonotype was observed a handful of times. The chain employs TRBV29-1 and TRBJ1-1, with D perhaps matching TRBD1 (6 bases). The germline V and J ends were trimmed by 4 bases and 5 bases, with 14 bases remaining between them. The CDR3 is 13 residues long. The V gene's germline CDR1 is SQVTM and CDR2 ANQGSEA. CDR3 DNA sequence: TGCAGCGTTGGGGGGGCGATCGGTACTGAAGCTTTCTTT. It specifies CSVGGAIGTEAFF. Full variable domain (remainder filled in from reference TRBV29-1 and TRBJ1-1): SAVISQKPSRDICQRGTSLTIQCQVDSQVTMMFWYRQQPGQSLTLIATANQGSEATYESGFVIDKFPISRPNLTFSTLTVSNMSPEDSSIYLCSVGGAIGTEAFFGQGTRLTVV.

Many counts were recorded for this clonotype. V is TRBV4-3 and J is TRBJ2-3, with D possibly called TRBD1 or TRBD2 (6 bases each). The germline V gene has CDR1 LGHNA and CDR2 YSLEER. V dropped 3 bases and J dropped 5 bases, with 12 bases sitting between them. The CDR3 covers 14 residues. CDR3 DNA: TGCGCCAGCAGCCAGAGGGGGGACGTAGATACGCAGTATTTT. Its protein product is CASSQRGDVDTQYF.

This clonotype was seen repeatedly, ten times or more. Compared with germline, one end of the junction differs, possibly owing to a read error. The chain joins TRBV20-1 to TRBJ2-1; 8 nucleotides match TRBD2. This CDR3 is built from 14 residues. Germline CDR1 DFQATT, CDR2 SNEGSKA (reference sequence). CDR3 sequence (DNA): TGCAGTGCCAGAGATCGGACTAGCCTCAGTGAGCAGTTCTTC. Its protein product is CSARDRTSLSEQFF.

This chain connects TRBV19 to TRBJ2-2, with no clear D. Germline CDR1 LNHDA, CDR2 SQIVND (reference sequence). V was cut by 4 bases and J by 6 bases, with 3 bases left in between. CDR3 length: 11 amino acids. The CDR3, as DNA: TGTGCCAGTAGTACTCCCGGGGAGCTGTTTTTT. It encodes CASSTPGELFF.

V and J are TRBV5-5 and TRBJ1-6, with TRBD1 as a possible D gene (6 bases). V was pared by 5 bases and J by 9 bases, with 12 bases between. The CDR3 extends over 13 amino acids. From germline, CDR1 is SGHKS and CDR2 YYEKEE (reference sequence). The CDR3 DNA reads TGTGCCAGCAGTGCTGCGGACAGTTCACCCCTCCACTTT. Translation: CASSAADSSPLHF.

This clonotype has just a few counts. The gene calls are TRBV6-5 and TRBJ2-2; 11 bases map to TRBD2. Trimming removed 7 bases from V and 3 bases from J; junction bases left unmatched: 4. Per the germline V gene, CDR1 is MNHEY and CDR2 is SVGAGI. The CDR3 extends over 15 amino acids. The CDR3 region has the DNA TGTGCCAGCAACCTAGCGGGAGGAGACACCGGGGAGCTGTTTTTT. Translated, it gives CASNLAGGDTGELFF.

The V and J genes are TRBV6-2 or TRBV6-3 and TRBJ2-5; possibly TRBD1 or TRBD2 for D (5 bases each). This CDR3 has 13 residues. CDR1 and CDR2 (germline): MNHEY, SVGEGT. The V gene lost 2 bases and the J gene lost 5 bases, with 9 bases spanning the gap. The CDR3 protein is CASSYGGLETQYF. The CDR3 bases are TGTGCCAGCAGTTACGGGGGTTTGGAGACCCAGTACTTC.

This clonotype has a count of ten or more. The chain is built from TRBV12-3 or TRBV12-4 and TRBJ1-2; D is possibly TRBD1 (6 bases). The V end lost 7 bases, the J end lost 5 bases, and 17 bases lay between the germline ends. The CDR3 sequence is 14 residues long. The CDR3: CASTPGWQGYGYTF. As DNA, the CDR3 is TGTGCCAGCACCCCGGGGTGGCAGGGGTATGGCTACACCTTC.

DNA for the CDR3: TGTGCCAGCAGTTCAACCGACAGGGACGTTGAAAAACTGTTTTTT. It encodes CASSSTDRDVEKLFF. J is TRBJ1-4 and V is TRBV12-3 or TRBV12-4; the match to TRBD1 covers 7 bases. The CDR3 length is 15 residues. J was trimmed by 7 bases and V by 4 bases; bases with no gene match: 9.

This clonotype was picked up a small number of times. The chain employs TRBV5-4 and TRBJ2-5; the D is unclear. The CDR3 length is 13 residues. The V gene's germline CDR1 is SGHNT and CDR2 YYREEE (reference sequence). V lost 0 bases, J lost 3 bases, and 6 bases lay in between. The CDR3 sequence: CASSLASEETQYF. CDR3 in DNA: TGTGCCAGCAGCTTGGCCTCAGAAGAGACCCAGTACTTC.

Concerning this clonotype: A much larger clonotype is one base distant, so this may be a read error. Here the CDR3 reads CACSLGGYQETQYF. In DNA form, the CDR3 reads TGTGCCTGCAGCTTAGGTGGCTACCAAGAGACCCAGTACTTC. The chain uses TRBV11-2 and TRBJ2-5, with D hard to call. This CDR3 is 14 amino acids long. Per germline, CDR1 SGHAT and CDR2 FQNNGV.

The V gene is TRBV11-2, the J gene TRBJ1-6, with D maybe TRBD1 (6 bases). The germline gives CDR1 SGHAT, CDR2 FQNNGV. V lost 1 base, J lost 6 bases, and 16 bases lay in between. The CDR3 is 17 amino acids. DNA of the CDR3: TGTGCCAGCAGCTTAGGCCGACAGGATTCTGTTAATTCACCCCTCCACTTT. Its translation is CASSLGRQDSVNSPLHF.

The rearrangement links TRBV27 to TRBJ2-1; D possibly corresponds to TRBD2 (5 bases). The V gene lost 3 bases and the J gene lost 8 bases, with 11 bases spanning the gap. There are 13 residues in the CDR3. The V gene's germline CDR1 is MNHEY and CDR2 SMNVEV (reference sequence). The CDR3 region is CASSLLGSDEQFF. The CDR3 DNA reads TGTGCCAGCAGTTTGTTAGGTAGCGATGAGCAGTTCTTC.

This clonotype was counted many times. The chain employs TRBV6-1 and TRBJ2-3; TRBD1 matches 8 bases. V trimming: 6 bases; J trimming: 1 base; junction bases outside the gene matches: 6. Germline CDR1 reads MNHNS; CDR2 reads SASEGT. The CDR3 extends over 15 amino acids. In DNA, the CDR3 is TGTGCCAGCAGAGCACAGGGGGTCGGCACAGATACGCAGTATTTT. Protein sequence: CASRAQGVGTDTQYF.

This clonotype was detected ten times or more. The rearrangement uses TRBV28 and TRBJ2-7; 8 positions match TRBD2. There are 13 residues in the CDR3. Germline values: CDR1 MDHEN, CDR2 SYDVKM. V lost 6 bases and J lost 6; bases outside the gene matches: 7. In DNA, the CDR3 is TGTGCCAGCAGAGGAGCGGGAGTCGCCGAGCAGTACTTC. Translation gives CASRGAGVAEQYF.

This chain uses TRBV6-1 with TRBJ2-5; D is uncertain. The CDR3 extends over 16 amino acids. Germline V gene sequence: CDR1 MNHNS, CDR2 SASEGT. V lost 2 bases and J 4 bases, leaving 17 bases between the germline ends. The CDR3: CASSESGGLVGETQYF. In DNA form, the CDR3 reads TGTGCCAGCAGTGAAAGTGGCGGCCTGGTGGGAGAGACCCAGTACTTC.

This clonotype was seen many times. This sequence joins TRBV9 and TRBJ2-7, with 11 bases aligning to TRBD2. The ends lost 4 bases at V and 4 bases at J; junction bases unmatched: 4. Germline V gene lookup returns CDR1 SGDLS and CDR2 YYNGEE. This CDR3 comprises 14 residues. The CDR3 DNA follows: TGTGCCAGCAGCCCTCGGACTAGCGGGTACGAGCAGTACTTC. It yields the protein CASSPRTSGYEQYF.

The chain carries TRBV7-9 and TRBJ2-7; 9 bases align to TRBD2. The ends lost 5 bases at V and 3 bases at J; junction bases unmatched: 8. Germline assignment: CDR1 SEHNR and CDR2 FQNEAQ (reference sequence). The CDR3 extends over 15 amino acids. The CDR3 protein is CASSQIASGVYEQYF. In DNA, the CDR3 is TGTGCCAGCAGCCAGATAGCTAGCGGGGTCTACGAGCAGTACTTC.

V and J are TRBV5-1 and TRBJ2-1; D may be TRBD2 (6 bases). Between the trimmed V and J ends, which lost 4 bases and 0 bases, there was a span of 17 bases. This CDR3 region has 17 residues. CDR1 SGHRS and CDR2 YFSETQ come from the germline V gene. CDR3 sequence reads: CASSEEGRRSSYNEQFF. In DNA form, the CDR3 reads TGCGCCAGCAGCGAGGAGGGCCGGCGTAGCTCCTACAATGAGCAGTTCTTC.

The rearrangement links TRBV6-5 to TRBJ1-5, with no clear D. The ends were cut back, 6 bases at V and 3 bases at J, with 15 bases in the middle. The CDR3 loop spans 15 amino acids. Germline V gene sequence: CDR1 MNHEY, CDR2 SVGAGI. Here the CDR3 reads CASSRLGLNNQPQHF. CDR3 bases: TGTGCCAGCAGCCGTCTCGGTCTTAACAATCAGCCCCAGCATTTT.

There are many counts of this clonotype. The chain uses TRBV28 and TRBJ2-1; 9 bases are shared with TRBD1. Germline CDR1 is MDHEN and CDR2 is SYDVKM. This CDR3 region has 16 residues. V gave up 6 bases and J gave up 4 bases; unmatched junction bases: 10. The CDR3, as DNA: TGTGCCAGCAGCTCATTTGGGACAGGGCCGTACAATGAGCAGTTCTTC. This encodes CASSSFGTGPYNEQFF.

This clonotype was observed a handful of times. The J gene is TRBJ1-1, the V gene TRBV20-1; D is uncertain. The CDR3 is 12 residues long. Germline CDR1 reads DFQATT; CDR2 reads SNEGSKA (reference sequence). The V end lost 5 bases, the J end lost 3 bases, and 10 bases lay between the germline ends. The CDR3 coding sequence is TGCAGTGCTGCGGGAGGAGACACTGAAGCTTTCTTT. It yields the protein CSAAGGDTEAFF.

This clonotype was recorded many times. V gene TRBV11-2 combines with J gene TRBJ2-1; 7 nucleotides line up with TRBD2. V lost 3 bases and J lost 7; bases outside the gene matches: 12. This CDR3 is built from 16 residues. Germline CDR1 and CDR2: SGHAT and FQNNGV. The CDR3 coding sequence is TGTGCCAGCAGCTTCCTAGCGGACCCGCGGGGGAATGAGCAGTTCTTC. It is translated as CASSFLADPRGNEQFF. The full variable domain, rest sourced from reference TRBV11-2 and TRBJ2-1, is EAGVAQSPRYKIIEKRQSVAFWCNPISGHATLYWYQQILGQGPKLLIQFQNNGVVDDSQLPKDRFSAERLKGVDSTLKIQPAKLEDSAVYLCASSFLADPRGNEQFFGPGTRLTVL.

This clonotype was counted between two and nine times. The chain joins TRBV7-9 to TRBJ1-4; possibly TRBD1 for D (5 bases). The ends were cut back, 5 bases at V and 6 bases at J, with 13 bases in the middle. The CDR3 runs to 14 residues. Germline CDR1 SEHNR, CDR2 FQNEAQ (reference sequence). The CDR3 DNA follows: TGTGCCAGCAGCGCGTTCAGGGAAGATGAAAAACTGTTTTTT. This translates into CASSAFREDEKLFF.